Presented here are 27 T cell receptor beta chains from one specimen sequenced in a study of T cell responses to AZD1222 COVID-19 vaccine. TCRdb's table, derived via immunoSEQ multiplex PCR, lists solely in-frame clones and lacks some. The sample lists 130,000 or so clones, 90% to 95% seen once, with 0.75% to 1% in the top ten. Source: peripheral blood, taken on day 0 of MenACWY control vaccination. These receptors all stem from an adult in good health.

The rearrangement joins TRBV7-2 to TRBJ1-3; 11 bases are shared with TRBD1. This CDR3 region has 15 residues. Germline loops: CDR1 SGHTA, CDR2 FQGNSA. V lost 3 bases, J lost 9 bases, and 7 bases stayed unmatched. CDR3: CASSFGQGALGTIYF. CDR3 nucleotide sequence: TGTGCCAGCAGCTTCGGACAGGGGGCACTTGGCACCATATATTTT.

The chain carries TRBV6-5 and TRBJ1-3; TRBD1 matches at 7 bases. The CDR3 is made up of 15 amino acids. In germline, CDR1 is MNHEY, CDR2 SVGAGI. The J segment lost 0 bases and the V segment lost 6 bases, leaving 5 bases of the junction unmatched. The CDR3 loop reads CASRDRPSSGNTIYF. CDR3 sequence (DNA): TGTGCCAGCAGGGACAGGCCGAGCTCTGGAAACACCATATATTTT.

There are a few counts of this clone. The rearrangement links TRBV18 to TRBJ1-3; unclear D gene. Germline values: CDR1 KGHSH, CDR2 LQKENI. V lost 2 bases to trimming and J lost 2 bases, with 4 bases between them. The CDR3 extends over 13 amino acids. The CDR3 loop is CASSPGAGNTIYF. In DNA form, the CDR3 reads TGTGCCAGCTCACCAGGGGCTGGAAACACCATATATTTT.

This clone was seen a single time. This chain links TRBV5-1 with TRBJ1-2, with D possibly TRBD1 on 6 matching bases. This CDR3 region has 15 residues. The ends were cut back, 3 bases at V and 4 bases at J, with 16 bases in the middle. Germline CDR1 reads SGHRS; CDR2 reads YFSETQ. The chain's CDR3 is CASSSEEDSTYGYTF. Here the CDR3 DNA reads TGCGCCAGCAGCTCCGAGGAGGACAGCACCTATGGCTACACCTTC.

The V and J genes are TRBV5-5 and TRBJ2-3, with D possibly matching TRBD2 (5 bases). Trimming removed 4 bases from V and 3 bases from J, with 12 bases in between. There are 14 residues in the CDR3. Germline values: CDR1 SGHKS, CDR2 YYEKEE (reference sequence). CDR3 coding DNA: TGTGCCAGCAGCCCTGAGGAGGATACAGATACGCAGTATTTT. Protein: CASSPEEDTDTQYF.

This chain uses TRBV9 with TRBJ2-7, with a possible D match to TRBD2 (5 bases). Germline-derived CDR1 and CDR2 are SGDLS and YYNGEE. The ends were cut back, 4 bases at V and 6 bases at J, with 11 bases in the middle. There are 12 residues in the CDR3. For the CDR3, the DNA is TGTGCCAGCAGCCGGGATGAGTCCGAGCAGTACTTC. This encodes CASSRDESEQYF.

This clone was detected once. The chain carries TRBV7-2 and TRBJ1-2, with 11 nucleotides matching TRBD1. The V and J ends lost 5 bases and 3 bases, in that order; junction bases with no gene match: 5. This CDR3 region has 15 residues. The germline V gene has CDR1 SGHTA and CDR2 FQGNSA. CDR3 sequence (DNA): TGTGCCAGCAGCGGCAGGGACAGGGGGGACTATGGCTACACCTTC. Protein product: CASSGRDRGDYGYTF.

This clone was counted a single time. The V call is TRBV10-3, the J call TRBJ1-5; D uncertain. Trimming shortened V by 6 bases and J by 2 bases, and 14 bases separated the two germline ends. CDR3 size: 15 residues. The V gene's germline CDR1 is ENHRY and CDR2 SYGVKD. The CDR3 DNA follows: TGTGCCATCAGCGGTCCCGGACCGCGCAATCAGCCCCAGCATTTT. Protein product: CAISGPGPRNQPQHF.

This clone occurred a few times. The genes are TRBV14 and TRBJ1-2, with 7 bases that match TRBD1. Germline loops: CDR1 SGHDN, CDR2 FVKESK. After removal of 1 base from V and 8 bases from J, the junction contained 7 bases not matched to a gene. The length of the CDR3 is 14 residues. CDR3 region: CASSQGDSSRGYTF. The CDR3 DNA follows: TGTGCCAGCAGCCAAGGGGACAGTTCTCGAGGCTACACCTTC.

V is TRBV2 and J is TRBJ1-1; D is unresolved. The CDR3 is 12 residues long. Trimming pared 7 bases from V and 10 bases from J, leaving 16 bases between. Germline values: CDR1 SNHLY, CDR2 FYNNEI. The CDR3 DNA sequence: TGTGCCAGCACTACGGACGTCGGAGGAGCTTTCTTT. Translation gives CASTTDVGGAFF.

This chain uses TRBV4-1 with TRBJ2-3, with no clear D. Trimming left V 4 bases short and J 3 bases short, with 14 bases between. CDR3 length equals 15 residues. From germline, CDR1 is MGHRA and CDR2 YSYEKL. CDR3 amino acids: CASSPRMDATDTQYF. In DNA, the CDR3 is TGCGCCAGCAGCCCTAGGATGGACGCGACAGATACGCAGTATTTT.

The chain links TRBV2 to TRBJ1-5, with TRBD1 as a possible D gene (6 bases). Germline V gives CDR1 SNHLY, CDR2 FYNNEI. V was trimmed by 6 bases and J by 6 bases, leaving 18 bases between them. CDR3 length: 15 residues. CDR3 protein: CASSSITGWVQPQHF. Written as DNA, the CDR3 is TGTGCCAGCAGCTCTATAACAGGGTGGGTTCAGCCCCAGCATTTT.

This clone has only a few counts. The chain couples TRBV18 to TRBJ2-1; D remains unclear. The CDR3 has 17 residues. Trimming removed 3 bases from V and 4 bases from J, with 19 bases in between. CDR1 is KGHSH, CDR2 LQKENI, per germline. The CDR3 spells CASSPNPHRSKYNEQFF. In DNA, the CDR3 is TGTGCCAGCTCACCTAACCCACACAGAAGTAAATACAATGAGCAGTTCTTC. Variable domain in full (rest from reference TRBV18 and TRBJ2-1): NAGVMQNPRHLVRRRGQEARLRCSPMKGHSHVYWYRQLPEEGLKFMVYLQKENIIDESGMPKERFSAEFPKEGPSILRIQQVVRGDSAAYFCASSPNPHRSKYNEQFFGPGTRLTVL.

This chain joins TRBV27 and TRBJ2-1; D gene unclear. The germline V gene has CDR1 MNHEY and CDR2 SMNVEV (reference sequence). Trimming pared 4 bases from V and 5 bases from J, leaving 9 bases between. The CDR3 sequence is 13 residues long. CDR3 coding DNA: TGTGCCAGCAGTTCCCAGCCCCACAATGAGCAGTTCTTC. It encodes CASSSQPHNEQFF.

The table lists this clone with a count of one. This chain connects TRBV5-6 to TRBJ1-2; 7 bases fit TRBD1. The junction had 5 bases not matched to a gene; V was cut back by 3 bases and J by 6 bases. This CDR3 spans 13 amino acids. Germline CDR1 reads SGHDT; CDR2 reads YYEEEE. The CDR3: CASSWRQGDGYTF. CDR3 nucleotide sequence: TGTGCCAGCAGCTGGCGACAGGGCGATGGCTACACCTTC.

V gene TRBV28 combines with J gene TRBJ2-1, with D perhaps TRBD2 (5 bases). Germline loops: CDR1 MDHEN, CDR2 SYDVKM. The CDR3 length is 17 residues. With 6 bases removed from V and 2 bases from J, the gap between germline ends came to 20 bases. For the CDR3, the DNA is TGTGCCAGCAGCCCCGGTCCGGGATATTTAGCCTACAATGAGCAGTTCTTC. Its protein is CASSPGPGYLAYNEQFF.

The chain has TRBV4-3 and TRBJ1-2; 8 nucleotides align to TRBD1. From germline, CDR1 is LGHNA and CDR2 YSLEER. The CDR3 covers 16 residues. The ends lost 1 base at V and 1 base at J; junction bases unmatched: 5. The DNA of the CDR3 is TGCGCCAGCAGCCAAGCGGGGACAGGTATTAACTATGGCTACACCTTC. Its translation is CASSQAGTGINYGYTF.

V usage is TRBV7-9 and J usage is TRBJ1-2; maybe TRBD1 (5 bases). Germline CDR1 SEHNR, CDR2 FQNEAQ (reference sequence). Trimming pared 5 bases from V and 1 base from J, leaving 20 bases between. The CDR3 contains 17 residues. CDR3 nucleotide sequence: TGTGCCAGCAGCCTTACAGGCGCTAGACTTCTTAACTATGGCTACACCTTC. It codes for CASSLTGARLLNYGYTF.

The CDR3 DNA is TGTGCCAGCAGTTCCTTTGTGAGCAATCAGCCCCAGCATTTT. Translation gives CASSSFVSNQPQHF. The chain links TRBV6-5 to TRBJ1-5; D is ambiguous. Germline-derived CDR1 and CDR2 are MNHEY and SVGAGI. This CDR3 comprises 14 residues. V lost 4 bases to trimming and J lost 1 base, with 8 bases between them.

The chain links TRBV27 to TRBJ2-7; 7 bases match TRBD1. Germline V lookup: CDR1 MNHEY, CDR2 SMNVEV (reference sequence). There are 16 residues in the CDR3. V gave up 0 bases and J gave up 3 bases; unmatched junction bases: 8. CDR3: CASSLSSTGARYEQYF. CDR3 nucleotide sequence: TGTGCCAGCAGTTTATCGAGCACAGGGGCCCGCTACGAGCAGTACTTC.

V is TRBV28 and J is TRBJ2-7; TRBD1 matches 7 bases. Losses at the gene ends were 5 bases for V and 3 bases for J; bases not matched to a gene: 4. The CDR3 length is 13 residues. CDR1 is MDHEN, CDR2 SYDVKM, per germline. The CDR3 is CASSGGQLYEQYF. For the CDR3, the DNA is TGTGCCAGCAGTGGGGGACAGCTCTACGAGCAGTACTTC.

J is TRBJ1-3 and V is TRBV7-9, with unresolved D. Looked up from germline, CDR1 is SEHNR and CDR2 is FQNEAQ (reference sequence). This CDR3 is 16 amino acids long. The germline V and J ends were trimmed by 2 bases and 0 bases, with 11 bases remaining between them. The CDR3 region is CASSLRSGFSGNTIYF. The CDR3 coding sequence is TGTGCCAGCAGCTTACGTTCCGGGTTCTCTGGAAACACCATATATTTT.

On this clone itself: Other nucleotide sequences in the sample specify the same CDR3. V usage is TRBV7-3 and J usage is TRBJ1-1; possible D gene TRBD1, 6 bases. The V end was cut by 3 bases, the J end by 1 base, with 6 bases between. Looked up from germline, CDR1 is SGHTA and CDR2 is FQGTGA. This CDR3 is built from 13 residues. The CDR3 nucleotides are TGTGCCAGCAGCTTGACAGGGAACACTGAAGCTTTCTTT. Translation gives CASSLTGNTEAFF.

The table lists this clone with a count of one. The chain carries TRBV27 and TRBJ1-5; D ambiguous. The CDR3 has 17 residues. V was shortened by 0 bases and J by 2 bases, with 14 bases between the two germline ends. Germline V gene lookup returns CDR1 MNHEY and CDR2 SMNVEV (reference sequence). The CDR3 nucleotides read TGTGCCAGCAGTTTATCGATAGGTTCAATGGGCAATCAGCCCCAGCATTTT. It encodes CASSLSIGSMGNQPQHF.

The V and J genes are TRBV5-1 and TRBJ2-5, with 7 bases lining up with TRBD2. This CDR3 has 15 residues. The V gene's germline CDR1 is SGHRS and CDR2 YFSETQ. Trimming cost V 6 bases and J 2 bases; bases outside gene matches: 10. The CDR3 protein is CASTSSGEWQETQYF. CDR3 DNA sequence: TGCGCCAGCACTTCTAGCGGAGAGTGGCAAGAGACCCAGTACTTC.

This rearrangement joins TRBV4-3 to TRBJ2-3; 7 bases fit TRBD1. There are 15 residues in the CDR3. Per germline, CDR1 LGHNA and CDR2 YSLEER. Trimming at V came to 5 bases and at J to 6 bases, leaving 11 bases not matched to a gene. The CDR3 DNA reads TGCGCCAGCAGCTCGCGGACAGGCACGACGGATACGCAGTATTTT. Protein: CASSSRTGTTDTQYF.

This chain links TRBV28 with TRBJ2-3, with D hard to call. The CDR3 runs 15 residues. Trimming pared 2 bases from V and 0 bases from J, leaving 9 bases between. Germline-derived CDR1 and CDR2 are MDHEN and SYDVKM. The chain's CDR3 is CASSLPLRSTDTQYF. DNA for the CDR3: TGTGCCAGCAGTTTACCCCTTCGAAGCACAGATACGCAGTATTTT.